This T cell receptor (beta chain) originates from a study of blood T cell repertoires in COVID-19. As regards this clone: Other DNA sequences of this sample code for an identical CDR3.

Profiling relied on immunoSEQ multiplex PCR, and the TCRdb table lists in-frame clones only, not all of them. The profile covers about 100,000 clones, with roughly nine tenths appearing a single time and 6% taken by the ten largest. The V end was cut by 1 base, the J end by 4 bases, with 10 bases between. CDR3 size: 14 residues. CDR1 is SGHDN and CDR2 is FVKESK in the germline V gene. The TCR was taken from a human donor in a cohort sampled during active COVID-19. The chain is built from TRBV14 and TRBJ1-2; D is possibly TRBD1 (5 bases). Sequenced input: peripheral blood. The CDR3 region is CASSQGGTTYGYTF. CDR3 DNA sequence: TGTGCCAGCAGCCAAGGCGGGACGACCTATGGCTACACCTTC.